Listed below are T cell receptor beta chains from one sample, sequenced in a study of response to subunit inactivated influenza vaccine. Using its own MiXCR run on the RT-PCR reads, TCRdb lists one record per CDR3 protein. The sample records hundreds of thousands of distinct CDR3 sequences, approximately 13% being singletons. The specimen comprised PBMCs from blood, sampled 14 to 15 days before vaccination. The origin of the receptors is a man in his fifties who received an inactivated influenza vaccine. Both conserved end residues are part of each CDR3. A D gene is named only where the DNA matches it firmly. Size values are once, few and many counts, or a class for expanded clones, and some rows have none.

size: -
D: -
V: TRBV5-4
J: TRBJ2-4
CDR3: CASSPAGRKNIQYF
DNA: TGTGCCAGCAGCCCGGCGGGACGGAAAAACATTCAGTACTTC

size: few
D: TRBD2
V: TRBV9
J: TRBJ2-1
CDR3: CASSPGLAGPTNEQFF
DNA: TGTGCCAGCAGCCCGGGGCTAGCGGGACCTACCAATGAGCAGTTCTTC

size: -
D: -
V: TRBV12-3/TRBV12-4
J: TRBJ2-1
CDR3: CASSLDHLQNNEQFF
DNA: TGTGCCAGCAGTTTAGATCACCTACAGAACAATGAGCAGTTCTTC

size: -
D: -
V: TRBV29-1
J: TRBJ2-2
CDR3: CSVDRPGRGNTGELFF
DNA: TGCAGCGTTGACCGGCCGGGCCGTGGAAACACCGGGGAGCTGTTTTTT

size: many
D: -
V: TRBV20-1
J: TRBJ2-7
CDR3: CSARGRLVAYEQYF
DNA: TGCAGTGCTAGAGGAAGACTAGTTGCCTACGAGCAGTACTTC

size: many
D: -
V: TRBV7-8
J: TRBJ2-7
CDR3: CASSFSVEQYF
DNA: TGTGCCAGCAGCTTTTCTGTTGAGCAGTACTTC

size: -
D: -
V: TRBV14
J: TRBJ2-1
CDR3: CASSHRGLSKLYNEQFF
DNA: TGTGCCAGCAGCCACCGTGGACTTTCAAAACTCTACAATGAGCAGTTCTTC

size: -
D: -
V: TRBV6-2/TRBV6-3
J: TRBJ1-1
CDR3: CASYHRDKRTRKAFF
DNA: TGTGCCAGCTACCACCGGGACAAACGTACAAGAAAAGCTTTCTTT

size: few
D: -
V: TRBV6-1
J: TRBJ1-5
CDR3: CASSEDTRIRNQPQHF
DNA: TGTGCCAGCAGTGAAGATACAAGGATTCGAAATCAGCCCCAGCATTTT

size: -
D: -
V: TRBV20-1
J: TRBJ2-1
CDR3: CSASGHNSYNEQFF
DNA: TGCAGTGCTAGCGGACACAACTCCTACAATGAGCAGTTCTTC

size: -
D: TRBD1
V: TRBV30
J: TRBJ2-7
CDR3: CAWSEGTGGSYEQYF
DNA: TGTGCCTGGAGCGAGGGGACAGGGGGATCCTACGAGCAGTACTTC

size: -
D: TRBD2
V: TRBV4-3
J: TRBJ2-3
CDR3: CASSQGLAGGPGGDTQYF
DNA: TGCGCCAGCAGCCAAGGACTAGCGGGAGGGCCAGGGGGAGATACGCAGTATTTT

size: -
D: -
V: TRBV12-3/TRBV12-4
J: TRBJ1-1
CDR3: CASSPRQKNTEAYF
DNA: TGTGCCAGCAGCCCTAGACAGAAGAACACTGAAGCTTACTTT

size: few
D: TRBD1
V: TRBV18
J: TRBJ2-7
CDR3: CASSRPGQGSEQYF
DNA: TGTGCCAGCTCACGGCCGGGACAGGGCAGCGAGCAGTACTTC

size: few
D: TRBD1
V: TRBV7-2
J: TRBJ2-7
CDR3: CASSLSSWDRTYEQYF
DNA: TGTGCCAGCAGTCTCTCTTCATGGGACAGGACCTACGAGCAGTACTTC

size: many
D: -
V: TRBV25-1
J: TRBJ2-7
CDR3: CASSEWSQQYF
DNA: TGTGCCAGCAGTGAATGGTCTCAGCAGTACTTC

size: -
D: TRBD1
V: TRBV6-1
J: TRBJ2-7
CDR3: CASSRGVTGAYEQYF
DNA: TGTGCCAGCAGTCGTGGGGTGACAGGGGCCTACGAGCAGTACTTC

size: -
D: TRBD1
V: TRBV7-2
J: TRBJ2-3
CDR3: CASSQQGSVADTQYF
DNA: TGTGCCAGCAGCCAACAGGGGAGCGTCGCAGATACGCAGTATTTT

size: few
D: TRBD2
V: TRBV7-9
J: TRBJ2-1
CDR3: CASSSPGPAGGLDEQFF
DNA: TGTGCCAGCAGCTCCCCCGGACCGGCGGGAGGGCTGGATGAGCAGTTCTTC

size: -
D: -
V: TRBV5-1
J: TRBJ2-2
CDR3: CASSSEINTGELFF
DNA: TGCGCCAGCAGCTCCGAGATAAACACCGGGGAGCTGTTTTTT

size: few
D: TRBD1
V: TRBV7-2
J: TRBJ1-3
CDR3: CASSPAGGGLSGNTIYF
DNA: TGTGCCAGCAGCCCCGCAGGGGGGGGCCTCTCTGGAAACACCATATATTTT

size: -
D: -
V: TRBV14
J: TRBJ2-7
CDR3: CASSQAYVGEQYF
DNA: TGTGCCAGCAGCCAAGCGTATGTTGGCGAGCAGTACTTC

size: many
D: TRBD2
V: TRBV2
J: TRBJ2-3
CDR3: CASTLSERGGTDTQYF
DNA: TGTGCCAGCACCCTGAGCGAGCGGGGGGGCACAGATACGCAGTATTTT

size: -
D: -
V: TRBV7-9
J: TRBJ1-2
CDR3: CASSLGGHLYGYTF
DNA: TGTGCCAGCAGTCTAGGGGGACACCTATATGGCTACACCTTC

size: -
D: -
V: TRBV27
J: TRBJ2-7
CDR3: CASSFGLAGEQYF
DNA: TGTGCCAGCAGTTTTGGGCTAGCAGGCGAGCAGTACTTC

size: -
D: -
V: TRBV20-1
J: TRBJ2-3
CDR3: CSAGDWDTQYF
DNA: TGCAGTGCTGGAGACTGGGATACGCAGTATTTT

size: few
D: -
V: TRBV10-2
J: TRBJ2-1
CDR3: CASNDGFGEQFF
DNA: TGCGCCAGCAACGACGGGTTTGGTGAGCAGTTCTTC

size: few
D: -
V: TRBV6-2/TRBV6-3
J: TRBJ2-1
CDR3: CASTIGAYNEQFF
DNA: TGTGCCAGCACTATCGGGGCTTACAATGAGCAGTTCTTC

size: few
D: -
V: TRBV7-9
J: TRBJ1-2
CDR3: CASSPSVAGAYGYTF
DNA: TGTGCCAGCAGCCCGAGCGTAGCAGGGGCCTATGGCTACACCTTC

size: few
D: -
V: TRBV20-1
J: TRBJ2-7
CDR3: CSAPRQTDEQYF
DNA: TGCAGTGCCCCTAGACAGACTGACGAGCAGTACTTC

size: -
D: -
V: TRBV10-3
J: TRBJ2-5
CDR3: CAISDSGGETQYF
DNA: TGTGCCATCAGCGATAGCGGAGGAGAGACCCAGTACTTC

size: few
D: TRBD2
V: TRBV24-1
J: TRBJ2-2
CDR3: CATSDILADTGELFF
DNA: TGTGCCACCAGTGATATCCTAGCGGACACCGGGGAGCTGTTTTTT

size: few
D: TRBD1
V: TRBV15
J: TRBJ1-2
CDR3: CATSPRGREDYGYTF
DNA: TGTGCCACCAGTCCCAGGGGGCGCGAGGACTATGGCTACACCTTC

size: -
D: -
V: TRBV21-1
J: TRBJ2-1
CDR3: CASSDYWRNYNEQFF
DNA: TGTGCCAGCAGCGATTACTGGAGGAACTACAATGAGCAGTTCTTC

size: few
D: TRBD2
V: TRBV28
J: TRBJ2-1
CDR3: CASSLLGSGRASEQFF
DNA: TGTGCCAGCAGTTTATTGGGTAGCGGGAGGGCCAGTGAGCAGTTCTTC

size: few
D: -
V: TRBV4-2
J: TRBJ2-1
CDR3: CASSQGLRGTASYNEQFF
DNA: TGTGCCAGCAGCCAAGGTCTTCGCGGGACTGCCTCCTACAATGAGCAGTTCTTC

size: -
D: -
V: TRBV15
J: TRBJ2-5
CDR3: CATSLTLLGEQETQYF
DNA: TGTGCCACAAGCCTGACCCTACTAGGCGAACAAGAGACCCAGTACTTC

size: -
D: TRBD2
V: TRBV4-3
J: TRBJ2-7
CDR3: CASSLRLAGEDFSYEQYF
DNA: TGCGCCAGCAGCCTACGACTAGCGGGAGAGGACTTCTCCTACGAGCAGTACTTC

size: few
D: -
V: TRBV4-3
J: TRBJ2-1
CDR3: CASSQDRADYNEQFF
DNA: TGCGCCAGCAGCCAAGACAGGGCTGACTACAATGAGCAGTTCTTC

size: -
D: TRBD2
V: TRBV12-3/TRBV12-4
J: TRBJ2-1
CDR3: CASSPREGGEQFF
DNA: TGTGCCAGCAGTCCGCGGGAGGGCGGTGAGCAGTTCTTC

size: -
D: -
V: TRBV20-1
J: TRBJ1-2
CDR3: CSASRGVYGYTF
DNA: TGCAGTGCTAGTAGGGGAGTCTATGGCTACACCTTC

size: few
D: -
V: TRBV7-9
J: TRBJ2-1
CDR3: CASSLGAGAVATEQFF
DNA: TGTGCCAGCAGCTTAGGGGCAGGGGCGGTAGCGACCGAGCAGTTCTTC

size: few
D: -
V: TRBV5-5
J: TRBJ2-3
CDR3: CASSLHSYTDTQYF
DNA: TGTGCCAGCAGCTTGCACAGTTACACAGATACGCAGTATTTT

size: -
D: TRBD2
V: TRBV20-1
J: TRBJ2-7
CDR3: CSATLGTSASEQYF
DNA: TGCAGTGCTACCTTGGGGACTAGTGCTTCCGAGCAGTACTTC

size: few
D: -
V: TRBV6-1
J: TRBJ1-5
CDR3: CASAPDRDRGEGSNQPQHF
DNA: TGTGCCAGCGCCCCTGACCGGGATCGAGGGGAGGGTAGCAATCAGCCCCAGCATTTT

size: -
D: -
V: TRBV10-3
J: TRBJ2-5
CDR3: CAISESEGYQETQYF
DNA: TGTGCCATCAGTGAATCGGAGGGGTACCAAGAGACCCAGTACTTC

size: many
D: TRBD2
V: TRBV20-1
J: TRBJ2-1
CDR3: CSAKPLAGGPSNEQFF
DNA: TGCAGTGCTAAGCCGTTAGCGGGAGGGCCCTCCAATGAGCAGTTCTTC

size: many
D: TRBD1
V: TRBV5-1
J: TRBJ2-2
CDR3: CASGLPGQGIGELFF
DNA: TGCGCCAGCGGACTGCCGGGACAGGGGATCGGGGAGCTGTTTTTT

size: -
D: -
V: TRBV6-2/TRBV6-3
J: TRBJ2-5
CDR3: CASSWPIPSRETQYF
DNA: TGTGCCAGCAGTTGGCCCATCCCCTCCAGGGAGACCCAGTACTTC

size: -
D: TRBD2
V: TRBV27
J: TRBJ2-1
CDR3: CASTAGGPGSQFF
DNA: TGTGCCAGCACGGCGGGAGGACCAGGATCGCAGTTCTTC

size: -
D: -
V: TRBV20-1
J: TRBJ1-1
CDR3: CSARSQGTTEAFF
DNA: TGCAGTGCTAGGTCACAGGGCACCACTGAAGCTTTCTTT

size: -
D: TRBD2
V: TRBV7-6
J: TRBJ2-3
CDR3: CASSLEAGGFSTDTQYF
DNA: TGTGCCAGCAGCTTAGAAGCGGGAGGATTTAGCACAGATACGCAGTATTTT

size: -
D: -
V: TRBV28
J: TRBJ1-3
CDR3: CASSLAWQTSGNTIYF
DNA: TGTGCCAGCAGCCTGGCCTGGCAGACTTCTGGAAACACCATATATTTT

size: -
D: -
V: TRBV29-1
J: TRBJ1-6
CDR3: CSVRTEYNSPLHF
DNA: TGCAGCGTCAGGACAGAGTATAATTCACCCCTCCACTTT